The 11 T cell receptor beta chains below come from one sample, sequenced in a study of response to subunit inactivated influenza vaccine. TCRdb redid the calling of the RT-PCR reads with MiXCR, one entry per CDR3 protein. The table has under 850,000 distinct CDR3 sequences, less than 20% seen once. The input for sequencing was PBMCs from blood, taken 5 days after vaccination. The origin of the receptors is a man aged 50-59 years who received an inactivated influenza vaccine.

This clonotype was found a few times. In nucleotides, the CDR3 is TGTGCCAGCAGTTTAGGACCCCGGGACAGGGGCGGGGATACGCAGTATTTT. It codes for CASSLGPRDRGGDTQYF. The rearrangement links TRBV12-3 or TRBV12-4 to TRBJ2-3; TRBD1 aligns across 10 bases. V lost 1 base, J lost 6 bases, and 10 bases stayed unmatched. The CDR3 runs to 17 residues.

This sequence joins TRBV12-3 or TRBV12-4 and TRBJ2-1; D gene ambiguous. Deletions cut 6 bases from V and 0 bases from J, with 15 bases between. This CDR3 has 16 residues. CDR3 amino acids: CASSRHTPSSYNEQFF. The CDR3 region has the DNA TGTGCCAGCAGCCGCCACACTCCGAGCTCCTACAATGAGCAGTTCTTC.

This clonotype was seen only a few times. The chain is built from TRBV6-5 and TRBJ2-1; 10 bases agree with TRBD1. Germline CDR1 and CDR2: MNHEY and SVGAGI. This CDR3 spans 12 amino acids. Trimming took 9 bases from V and 8 from J; bases not matched to a gene: 4. The DNA of the CDR3 is TGTGCCAGTTCGGACAGGGGGGATGAGCAGTTCTTC. As protein: CASSDRGDEQFF.

The genes are TRBV10-3 and TRBJ2-3; 7 bases line up with TRBD2. Germline CDR1 and CDR2: ENHRY and SYGVKD. The CDR3 is 12 residues long. The trim removed 6 bases at V and 8 bases at J, leaving 5 bases unmatched. DNA of the CDR3: TGTGCCATCAGGGAACCGGGGGGTACGCAGTATTTT. Residues: CAIREPGGTQYF.

V is TRBV12-3 or TRBV12-4 and J is TRBJ1-5; no firm D call. CDR3 length: 16 residues. V dropped 3 bases and J dropped 0 bases, with 12 bases sitting between them. DNA for the CDR3: TGTGCCAGCAGTTTGGGGTCTGGAATTAGCAATCAGCCCCAGCATTTT. Its translation: CASSLGSGISNQPQHF.

The rearrangement links TRBV3-1 to TRBJ2-7; D might be TRBD2 (5 bases). V was pared by 0 bases and J by 4 bases, with 16 bases between. Germline V CDR1 and CDR2: LGHDT, YNNKEL (reference sequence). This CDR3 is built from 16 residues. CDR3 in DNA: TGTGCCAGCAGCCAAGATGGGCGGGCCAGACATTACGAGCAGTACTTC. Its protein is CASSQDGRARHYEQYF.

The rearrangement links TRBV6-5 to TRBJ1-6; D may be TRBD1 (6 bases). CDR1 is MNHEY, CDR2 SVGAGI, per germline. With 0 bases removed from V and 1 base from J, the gap between germline ends came to 13 bases. The CDR3 runs 18 residues. The CDR3 reads CASSYSSGRGSYNSPLHF. In DNA form, the CDR3 reads TGTGCCAGCAGTTACTCGAGTGGCAGGGGTTCCTATAATTCACCCCTCCACTTT.

The rearrangement uses TRBV27 and TRBJ2-7, with TRBD1 matching 8 bases. CDR3 length: 15 residues. The germline CDR1 and CDR2 sequences are MNHEY and SMNVEV (reference sequence). The junction had 8 bases not matched to a gene; V was cut back by 5 bases and J by 2 bases. The CDR3 loop is CASSIRTGFTYEQYF. Written as DNA, the CDR3 is TGTGCCAGCAGTATCCGGACAGGGTTTACCTACGAGCAGTACTTC.

In its sample, this clonotype was seen once. This chain links TRBV12-3 or TRBV12-4 with TRBJ1-1; weak D call: TRBD1 (5 bases). V was shortened by 7 bases and J by 5 bases, with 20 bases between the two germline ends. This CDR3 is 15 amino acids long. The CDR3 DNA reads TGTGCCAGCATCCTACGGTCAGGGAGAAGGACTGAAGCTTTCTTT. Residues: CASILRSGRRTEAFF.

The chain carries TRBV6-1 and TRBJ1-6; tentatively, D is TRBD1 (6 bases). V was shortened by 6 bases and J by 7 bases, with 13 bases between the two germline ends. CDR3 size: 14 residues. Germline CDR1 is MNHNS and CDR2 is SASEGT. The CDR3 region is CASRPFGGNSPLHF. The DNA for the CDR3 is TGTGCCAGCAGGCCCTTTGGGGGCAATTCACCCCTCCACTTT.

This clonotype was detected a few times. The chain employs TRBV5-4 and TRBJ2-5; no firm D call. This CDR3 has 13 residues. The V gene lost 6 bases and the J gene lost 0 bases, with 9 bases spanning the gap. Germline V gene sequence: CDR1 SGHNT, CDR2 YYREEE (reference sequence). The CDR3 coding sequence is TGTGCCAGCACCCACGACGACCAAGAGACCCAGTACTTC. It translates to CASTHDDQETQYF.